A single sample gave rise to the 21 T cell receptor beta chains below, sequenced in a study of OX40 agonist ivuxolimab in advanced cancers. Sequencing was performed with immunoSEQ multiplex PCR; in TCRdb, only in-frame clones are kept and a portion is missing. Seen here are roughly 20,000 clones, 80% to 85% observed once, and the top ten hold about 3.7%. Material: CD4+ or CD8+ T cells sorted from blood, obtained in a trial of the OX40 agonist ivuxolimab. Receptors originate from an adult with an advanced solid tumor such as melanoma, head and neck, liver or kidney cancer.

V is TRBV10-3 and J is TRBJ1-3; D might be TRBD1 (6 bases). Looked up from germline, CDR1 is ENHRY and CDR2 is SYGVKD. The ends were cut back, 8 bases at V and 0 bases at J, with 17 bases in the middle. This CDR3 spans 16 amino acids. DNA for the CDR3: TGTGCCATCTCGGGGGGGGGCTCTAGCTCTGGAAACACCATATATTTT. Translating gives CAISGGGSSSGNTIYF.

The chain links TRBV6-6 to TRBJ1-1; TRBD1 is a possible D gene (5 bases). V lost 5 bases to trimming and J lost 1 base, with 8 bases between them. The CDR3 runs to 13 residues. The germline CDR1 and CDR2 sequences are MNHNY and SVGAGI (reference sequence). The CDR3 DNA reads as TGTGCCAGCAGTACCGACAGGAACACTGAAGCTTTCTTT. Its protein product is CASSTDRNTEAFF.

This sequence joins TRBV27 and TRBJ2-1, with 7 bases aligning to TRBD2. CDR3 length equals 17 residues. The V segment lost 0 bases and the J segment 2 bases; nucleotides outside the gene matches: 7. CDR1 MNHEY and CDR2 SMNVEV come from the germline V gene (reference sequence). The CDR3 DNA follows: TGTGCCAGCAGTTTATCGTTGGCGGGAGTTGCCTACAATGAGCAGTTCTTC. Protein product: CASSLSLAGVAYNEQFF.

The rearrangement joins TRBV5-1 to TRBJ2-3; 8 bases agree with TRBD2. CDR3 length: 15 amino acids. With 3 bases clipped from V and 1 base from J, the junction kept 4 bases outside the gene matches. Germline values: CDR1 SGHRS, CDR2 YFSETQ. The CDR3 is CASSSDSGGTDTQYF. The CDR3 nucleotides read TGCGCCAGCAGCTCAGATAGCGGGGGCACAGATACGCAGTATTTT.

This clone was observed a few times. This sequence joins TRBV28 and TRBJ2-7; D gene ambiguous. The CDR3 is 15 amino acids. V dropped 2 bases and J dropped 5 bases, with 16 bases sitting between them. Per the germline V gene, CDR1 is MDHEN and CDR2 is SYDVKM. CDR3 residues: CASSLGSLQSDEQYF. DNA of the CDR3: TGTGCCAGCAGTTTAGGGTCTCTACAAAGTGACGAGCAGTACTTC.

This clone occurred a few times. As DNA, the CDR3 is TGCAGCGCGAAGACAGGGGGCGAGGGTGAAGCTTTCTTT. Encoded protein: CSAKTGGEGEAFF. The chain is built from TRBV29-1 and TRBJ1-1, with 10 bases identical to TRBD1. Trimming took 7 bases from V and 7 from J; bases not matched to a gene: 9. CDR3 length: 13 residues. Germline V gives CDR1 SQVTM, CDR2 ANQGSEA.

This rearrangement joins TRBV10-3 to TRBJ2-7; 11 nucleotides align to TRBD2. Germline V lookup: CDR1 ENHRY, CDR2 SYGVKD. V dropped 10 bases and J dropped 8; count of bases not matched to a gene: 10. CDR3 size: 13 residues. CDR3: CATGTSGLEKQYF. The CDR3 nucleotides read TGTGCCACCGGGACTAGCGGTTTGGAAAAGCAGTACTTC.

The chain joins TRBV7-3 to TRBJ2-5, with D possibly being TRBD2 (5 bases). The V gene's germline CDR1 is SGHTA and CDR2 FQGTGA. The CDR3 runs to 13 residues. V was shortened by 5 bases and J by 3 bases, with 10 bases between the two germline ends. The CDR3 DNA reads as TGTGCCAGCAGCACGGACTCCAAAGAGACCCAGTACTTC. It codes for CASSTDSKETQYF.

The chain has TRBV28 and TRBJ2-7; no definite D call. This CDR3 has 12 amino acids. V was trimmed by 2 bases and J by 2 bases, leaving 4 bases between them. Germline CDR1 and CDR2: MDHEN and SYDVKM. The CDR3 nucleotides are TGTGCCAGCAGTTTAAACGCCTACGAGCAGTACTTC. Translating it yields CASSLNAYEQYF.

The chain links TRBV7-9 to TRBJ2-7; the D gene is possibly TRBD1 (6 bases). The CDR3 spans 14 residues. The germline CDR1 and CDR2 sequences are SEHNR and FQNEAQ (reference sequence). The V and J ends lost 5 bases and 0 bases respectively, with 11 bases between them. The CDR3 nucleotides are TGTGCCAGCAGCAACAGGGCGAGCTCCTACGAGCAGTACTTC. Protein sequence: CASSNRASSYEQYF.

This clone was detected once. The chain joins TRBV29-1 to TRBJ2-3; 10 nucleotides agree with TRBD1. Per the germline V gene, CDR1 is SQVTM and CDR2 is ANQGSEA. The CDR3 is 15 amino acids. V lost 4 bases and J lost 2; bases outside the gene matches: 6. The CDR3 loop reads CSVAGTGEATDTQYF. The CDR3 DNA reads as TGCAGCGTTGCCGGGACAGGGGAAGCCACAGATACGCAGTATTTT.

This sequence joins TRBV6-6 and TRBJ2-7; no clear D. Germline CDR1 MNHNY, CDR2 SVGAGI (reference sequence). This CDR3 contains 16 residues. V was pared by 0 bases and J by 2 bases, with 14 bases between. The CDR3 is CASSYSIVGSPYEQYF. DNA of the CDR3: TGTGCCAGCAGTTACTCGATTGTAGGGTCTCCCTACGAGCAGTACTTC.

V usage is TRBV27 and J usage is TRBJ2-7, with D tentatively TRBD1 (6 bases). Germline values: CDR1 MNHEY, CDR2 SMNVEV (reference sequence). The CDR3 spans 14 residues. The V end lost 5 bases, the J end lost 5 bases, and 16 bases lay between the germline ends. CDR3 protein: CASSPTRQDHEQYF. In nucleotides, the CDR3 is TGTGCCAGCAGTCCAACTCGACAGGATCACGAGCAGTACTTC.

This chain links TRBV5-1 with TRBJ2-7, with 11 bases aligning to TRBD1. The CDR3 totals 15 residues. Germline CDR1 and CDR2: SGHRS and YFSETQ. The J segment lost 1 base and the V segment lost 3 bases, leaving 3 bases of the junction unmatched. CDR3 sequence: CASSWGQGGSYEQYF. CDR3 bases: TGCGCCAGCAGCTGGGGACAGGGGGGATCCTACGAGCAGTACTTC.

The chain links TRBV7-9 to TRBJ2-7; tentative D call: TRBD1 (6 bases). With 5 bases removed from V and 11 bases from J, the gap between germline ends came to 16 bases. The CDR3 is 12 residues long. The germline V gene encodes CDR1 SEHNR and CDR2 FQNEAQ (reference sequence). DNA of the CDR3: TGTGCCAGCAGCACCAGAGGACAGATGGAGTACTTC. Protein product: CASSTRGQMEYF.

The J gene is TRBJ1-2, the V gene TRBV27; D gene uncertain. Per the germline V gene, CDR1 is MNHEY and CDR2 is SMNVEV (reference sequence). This CDR3 is 13 amino acids long. Trimming removed 5 bases from V and 0 bases from J, with 7 bases in between. The CDR3 loop reads CASSQKTNYGYTF. As DNA, the CDR3 is TGTGCCAGCAGTCAAAAAACTAACTATGGCTACACCTTC.

The sample holds one count of this clone. The gene calls are TRBV10-1 and TRBJ2-3, with D perhaps TRBD1 (6 bases). Trimming shortened V by 10 bases and J by 0 bases, and 8 bases separated the two germline ends. Germline V lookup: CDR1 WNHNN, CDR2 SYGVQD (reference sequence). The CDR3 has 12 residues. CDR3 in DNA: TGCGCCACCAGGGGAAGCACAGATACGCAGTATTTT. Its translation: CATRGSTDTQYF.

Remarks on this clone: The same CDR3 also results from other DNA sequences found in this sample. The V gene is TRBV2, the J gene TRBJ2-2; the D gene is possibly TRBD1 (5 bases). Germline values: CDR1 SNHLY, CDR2 FYNNEI. The V gene lost 2 bases and the J gene lost 0 bases, with 7 bases spanning the gap. The CDR3 loop spans 15 amino acids. For the CDR3, the DNA is TGTGCCAGCAGTGAAAGGGGAACGAACACCGGGGAGCTGTTTTTT. This sequence encodes CASSERGTNTGELFF.

The chain combines TRBV7-9 with TRBJ1-4; possibly TRBD1 for D (6 bases). The CDR3 has 14 residues. Trimming cost V 1 base and J 7 bases, with 10 bases left between them. Germline lookup yields CDR1 SEHNR and CDR2 FQNEAQ (reference sequence). The CDR3 loop is CASSLGTVTEKLFF. CDR3 DNA: TGTGCCAGCAGCTTAGGGACAGTTACTGAAAAACTGTTTTTT.

The chain combines TRBV27 with TRBJ1-2; D remains ambiguous. Germline V gives CDR1 MNHEY, CDR2 SMNVEV (reference sequence). Trimming removed 5 bases from V and 8 bases from J, with 12 bases in between. This CDR3 spans 12 amino acids. This chain's CDR3 is CASSPKGWGYTF. The CDR3 nucleotides read TGTGCCAGCAGTCCTAAGGGTTGGGGCTACACCTTC.

The chain recombines TRBV30 with TRBJ1-6; D is uncertain. The CDR3 is 15 amino acids. Germline CDR1 GTSNPN, CDR2 SVGIG (reference sequence). The ends were cut back, 5 bases at V and 0 bases at J, with 11 bases in the middle. In DNA, the CDR3 is TGTGCCTGGTCCCTGGGTGGCTCCTATAATTCACCCCTCCACTTT. This codes for CAWSLGGSYNSPLHF. Variable domain in full (rest from reference TRBV30 and TRBJ1-6): SQTIHQWPATLVQPVGSPLSLECTVEGTSNPNLYWYRQAAGRGLQLLFYSVGIGQISSEVPQNLSASRPQDRQFILSSKKLLLSDSGFYLCAWSLGGSYNSPLHFGNGTRLTVT.